What follows are 32 T cell receptor beta chains derived from one specimen sequenced in a study of cytotoxic CD8 clonotypes in ibrutinib-treated CLL. The assay was immunoSEQ multiplex PCR, and TCRdb's table has in-frame clones only and misses some. Among 26,000 or so clones listed, 62% were seen once. This sample comprised PBMCs, obtained before ibrutinib treatment. The receptors were gathered from a human donor with chronic lymphocytic leukemia.

This chain connects TRBV18 to TRBJ1-3; perhaps TRBD1 as D (5 bases). CDR3 length equals 15 residues. Trimming removed 5 bases at V and 0 bases at J, with 11 bases between. Germline lookup yields CDR1 KGHSH and CDR2 LQKENI. DNA for the CDR3: TGTGCCAGCTCAGGGACGGAATTCTCTGGAAACACCATATATTTT. Amino acid sequence: CASSGTEFSGNTIYF.

The V gene is TRBV19, the J gene TRBJ1-2; D is unclear. Germline-derived CDR1 and CDR2 are LNHDA and SQIVND (reference sequence). V was shortened by 3 bases and J by 1 base, with 6 bases between the two germline ends. The CDR3 is 13 residues long. The CDR3 reads CASSIQVNYGYTF. The CDR3 bases are TGTGCCAGTAGTATCCAGGTTAACTATGGCTACACCTTC. Looking up the rest from reference TRBV19 and TRBJ1-2 gives the full variable domain: DGGITQSPKYLFRKEGQNVTLSCEQNLNHDAMYWYRQDPGQGLRLIYYSQIVNDFQKGDIAEGYSVSREKKESFPLTVTSAQKNPTAFYLCASSIQVNYGYTFGSGTRLTVV.

The CDR3 region is CASSMGSTDQPQHF. In nucleotides, the CDR3 is TGTGCCAGCAGTATGGGCTCGACCGATCAGCCCCAGCATTTT. This chain connects TRBV6-5 to TRBJ1-5, with D unresolved. The CDR3 contains 14 residues. Germline V gives CDR1 MNHEY, CDR2 SVGAGI. V lost 5 bases to trimming and J lost 5 bases, with 13 bases between them.

The chain couples TRBV15 to TRBJ1-5, with 8 bases aligning to TRBD1. This CDR3 comprises 14 residues. The V gene's germline CDR1 is LNHNV and CDR2 YYDKDF (reference sequence). The junction had 5 bases not matched to a gene; V was cut back by 4 bases and J by 6 bases. The CDR3 DNA is TGTGCCACCAGCACAAGACAGGGGCGTCAGCCCCAGCATTTT. Amino acids: CATSTRQGRQPQHF.

The gene calls are TRBV27 and TRBJ2-3; 7 bases line up with TRBD1. V was pared by 8 bases and J by 4 bases, with 12 bases of the junction left unmatched. Germline CDR1 reads MNHEY; CDR2 reads SMNVEV (reference sequence). This CDR3 is 15 amino acids long. CDR3 nucleotides: TGTGCCAGCGGACGAGGGGGCACGGTGGCAGATACGCAGTATTTT. This translates into CASGRGGTVADTQYF.

The chain combines TRBV19 with TRBJ2-7, with 9 bases that match TRBD2. Germline CDR1 is LNHDA and CDR2 is SQIVND (reference sequence). The CDR3 runs 15 residues. V lost 5 bases, J lost 0 bases, and 5 bases stayed unmatched. Written as DNA, the CDR3 is TGTGCCAGTAGTTTGTCTAGCGGGGACTCCTACGAGCAGTACTTC. As protein: CASSLSSGDSYEQYF.

V gene TRBV4-1 combines with J gene TRBJ2-1; D unresolved. Germline CDR1 MGHRA, CDR2 YSYEKL. This CDR3 spans 14 amino acids. V was shortened by 0 bases and J by 3 bases, with 6 bases between the two germline ends. Here the CDR3 reads CASSQETGYNEQFF. As DNA, the CDR3 is TGCGCCAGCAGCCAAGAGACGGGCTACAATGAGCAGTTCTTC.

V and J are TRBV6-5 and TRBJ2-6; D perhaps matches TRBD2 (5 bases). This CDR3 contains 15 residues. Per the germline V gene, CDR1 is MNHEY and CDR2 is SVGAGI. V was pared by 3 bases and J by 2 bases, with 8 bases between. As DNA, the CDR3 is TGTGCCAGCAGTTATGAGGGTCCTGGGGCCAACGTCCTGACTTTC. This gives the protein CASSYEGPGANVLTF.

The genes are TRBV7-3 and TRBJ1-1, with D perhaps TRBD1 (5 bases). Germline V gene lookup returns CDR1 SGHTA and CDR2 FQGTGA. This CDR3 has 13 residues. Trimming took 4 bases from V and 0 from J, leaving 6 bases between them. CDR3 coding DNA: TGTGCCAGCAGCTCAGGGATGAACACTGAAGCTTTCTTT. The encoded protein is CASSSGMNTEAFF. Complete variable domain (other parts from reference TRBV7-3 and TRBJ1-1): GAGVSQTPSNKVTEKGKYVELRCDPISGHTALYWYRQSLGQGPEFLIYFQGTGAADDSGLPNDRFFAVRPEGSVSTLKIQRTERGDSAVYLCASSSGMNTEAFFGQGTRLTVV.

This clone appeared a few times. The chain links TRBV27 to TRBJ2-7; D gene uncertain. The germline V gene encodes CDR1 MNHEY and CDR2 SMNVEV (reference sequence). This CDR3 region has 13 residues. Trimming left V 3 bases short and J 3 bases short, with 9 bases between. CDR3 sequence: CASSFRPDYEQYF. The CDR3 coding sequence is TGTGCCAGCAGTTTTCGGCCGGACTACGAGCAGTACTTC.

A few counts support this clone. The CDR3: CASSPRTSGSKDTQYF. CDR3 nucleotide sequence: TGTGCCAGCTCACCAAGGACTAGCGGGAGTAAAGATACGCAGTATTTT. This sequence joins TRBV18 and TRBJ2-3, with TRBD2 matching 13 bases. Germline V gives CDR1 KGHSH, CDR2 LQKENI. The CDR3 has 16 amino acids. V was pared by 2 bases and J by 5 bases, with 4 bases of the junction left unmatched.

The V and J genes are TRBV18 and TRBJ2-7; D is undetermined. Germline V gene sequence: CDR1 KGHSH, CDR2 LQKENI. Trimming left V 5 bases short and J 2 bases short, with 10 bases between. CDR3 length equals 13 residues. This chain's CDR3 is CASSDGGTYEQYF. The CDR3 bases are TGTGCCAGCTCAGATGGTGGCACCTACGAGCAGTACTTC.

The CDR3 bases are TGTGCCAGCAGCCCTCAACAGGGCACTGAAGCTTTCTTT. It is translated as CASSPQQGTEAFF. V usage is TRBV27 and J usage is TRBJ1-1; TRBD1 is a possible D gene (6 bases). The germline V gene has CDR1 MNHEY and CDR2 SMNVEV (reference sequence). The CDR3 is 13 residues long. V dropped 6 bases and J dropped 4 bases, with 12 bases sitting between them.

This clone was counted between two and nine times. This chain uses TRBV7-8 with TRBJ2-2; 9 bases fit TRBD2. The CDR3 has 17 amino acids. V gave up 1 base and J gave up 7 bases; unmatched junction bases: 10. Germline CDR1 is SGHVS and CDR2 is FQNEAQ. The CDR3 region has the DNA TGTGCCAGCAGCTTAGTTGAGTTAGCGGGGGTCATCGGGGAGCTGTTTTTT. This translates into CASSLVELAGVIGELFF. Based on the CDR3 plus reference TRBV7-8 and TRBJ2-2, the full variable domain is GAGVSQSPRYKVAKRGQDVALRCDPISGHVSLFWYQQALGQGPEFLTYFQNEAQLDKSGLPSDRFFAERPEGSVSTLKIQRTQQEDSAVYLCASSLVELAGVIGELFFGEGSRLTVL.

The chain links TRBV7-9 to TRBJ1-1; a weak D match, TRBD1 (5 bases). CDR1 and CDR2 (germline): SEHNR, FQNEAQ (reference sequence). The CDR3 contains 12 residues. Trimming cost V 11 bases and J 9 bases, with 19 bases left between them. The CDR3 loop is CAPDGAILKAFF. CDR3 DNA: TGTGCCCCGGACGGGGCAATCCTGAAAGCTTTCTTT.

J is TRBJ1-3 and V is TRBV19; weak D call: TRBD1 (6 bases). Trimming left V 11 bases short and J 0 bases short, with 14 bases between. This CDR3 is built from 14 residues. CDR1 and CDR2 from the germline V gene are LNHDA and SQIVND (reference sequence). CDR3 sequence: CAPFQGYSGNTIYF. The CDR3 DNA is TGTGCCCCTTTCCAGGGGTACTCTGGAAACACCATATATTTT.

In nucleotides, the CDR3 is TGTGCCAGCAGCCCCCTGGGGGGCCTCGAGCAGTACTTC. Residues: CASSPLGGLEQYF. The genes are TRBV6-6 and TRBJ2-7; D may be TRBD1 or TRBD2 (6 bases each). Between the trimmed V and J ends, which lost 6 bases and 6 bases, there was a span of 15 bases. This CDR3 region has 13 residues. CDR1 is MNHNY, CDR2 SVGAGI, per germline (reference sequence).

In this sample, this clone turned up a few times. The chain links TRBV6-5 to TRBJ2-7; a possible D gene is TRBD2 (5 bases). The CDR3 loop spans 14 amino acids. Deletions cut 2 bases from V and 3 bases from J, with 11 bases between. Germline CDR1 is MNHEY and CDR2 is SVGAGI. The CDR3 coding sequence is TGTGCCAGCAGTTACCTCGGACTCGGCTACGAGCAGTACTTC. Its protein is CASSYLGLGYEQYF.

V gene TRBV29-1 combines with J gene TRBJ1-1, with 7 positions matching TRBD1. With 6 bases clipped from V and 4 bases from J, the junction kept 11 bases outside the gene matches. Germline loops: CDR1 SQVTM, CDR2 ANQGSEA. The CDR3 loop spans 14 amino acids. The CDR3 here is CSVSDRVGSTEAFF. For the CDR3, the DNA is TGCAGCGTAAGCGACAGGGTTGGGAGCACTGAAGCTTTCTTT.

The chain joins TRBV5-1 to TRBJ2-3; 9 bases fit TRBD2. After removal of 3 bases from V and 0 bases from J, the junction contained 8 bases not matched to a gene. Germline loops: CDR1 SGHRS, CDR2 YFSETQ. This CDR3 spans 17 amino acids. CDR3 sequence: CASSWGASGTSTDTQYF. DNA of the CDR3: TGCGCCAGCAGCTGGGGTGCTAGCGGGACAAGCACAGATACGCAGTATTTT.

This clone was seen more than once but under ten times. The V and J genes are TRBV10-3 and TRBJ2-7; 8 bases map to TRBD1. From germline, CDR1 is ENHRY and CDR2 SYGVKD. V shed 6 bases and J 4 bases; nucleotides not matched to a gene: 8. The CDR3 totals 14 residues. DNA of the CDR3: TGTGCCATCAGCCTATCAGACAGGGGATACGAGCAGTACTTC. Its protein product is CAISLSDRGYEQYF.

The rearrangement uses TRBV5-1 and TRBJ2-1, with 8 bases lining up with TRBD2. V was clipped by 0 bases and J by 0 bases; unmatched bases: 5. Germline V gene data show CDR1 as SGHRS and CDR2 as YFSETQ. The CDR3 contains 17 residues. The CDR3 region has the DNA TGCGCCAGCAGCTTGGGCCAGCGGGGGAGCTCCTACAATGAGCAGTTCTTC. It specifies CASSLGQRGSSYNEQFF.

V usage is TRBV6-5 and J usage is TRBJ1-1, with unresolved D. The germline V gene encodes CDR1 MNHEY and CDR2 SVGAGI. The V end was cut by 3 bases, the J end by 0 bases, with 11 bases between. This CDR3 spans 15 amino acids. CDR3 residues: CASSYSPDMNTEAFF. CDR3 in DNA: TGTGCCAGCAGTTATAGCCCCGACATGAACACTGAAGCTTTCTTT.

The rearrangement joins TRBV10-3 to TRBJ2-1; D might be TRBD2 (6 bases). The CDR3 consists of 14 residues. Deletions cut 7 bases from V and 2 bases from J, with 12 bases between. Germline lookup yields CDR1 ENHRY and CDR2 SYGVKD. This chain's CDR3 is CAIIADLAYNEQFF. As DNA, the CDR3 is TGTGCCATCATAGCGGACCTCGCCTACAATGAGCAGTTCTTC.

The J gene is TRBJ1-1, the V gene TRBV27, with D maybe TRBD1 (5 bases). Trimming shortened V by 1 base and J by 1 base, and 7 bases separated the two germline ends. The CDR3 is made up of 14 amino acids. Germline V gene data show CDR1 as MNHEY and CDR2 as SMNVEV (reference sequence). Written as DNA, the CDR3 is TGTGCCAGCAGTTTATGGGGGGAGAACACTGAAGCTTTCTTT. This encodes CASSLWGENTEAFF.

This clone was observed a few times. The CDR3 protein is CASSLSVATYNEQFF. The CDR3 DNA is TGTGCCAGCAGTTTATCGGTCGCTACCTACAATGAGCAGTTCTTC. The chain couples TRBV27 to TRBJ2-1; D uncertain. Germline CDR1 and CDR2: MNHEY and SMNVEV (reference sequence). The V end lost 0 bases, the J end lost 2 bases, and 8 bases lay between the germline ends. The CDR3 runs 15 residues.

The chain uses TRBV9 and TRBJ1-2; weak D call: TRBD1 (5 bases). This CDR3 has 14 amino acids. Germline V lookup: CDR1 SGDLS, CDR2 YYNGEE. V lost 3 bases and J lost 7, with 16 bases in between. The CDR3 protein is CASSGDLKGSGYTF. In DNA, the CDR3 is TGTGCCAGCAGCGGGGACTTAAAAGGATCTGGCTACACCTTC.

The chain joins TRBV6-4 to TRBJ1-1; the D is unclear. Deletions cut 3 bases from V and 5 bases from J, with 10 bases between. The V gene's germline CDR1 is MRHNA and CDR2 SNTAGT. This CDR3 region has 13 residues. The CDR3 is CASSEVVGTEAFF. The CDR3 coding sequence is TGTGCCAGCAGTGAAGTCGTGGGTACTGAAGCTTTCTTT.

The V gene is TRBV27, the J gene TRBJ1-2, with TRBD1 as a possible D gene (6 bases). The CDR3 length is 14 residues. Germline V gives CDR1 MNHEY, CDR2 SMNVEV (reference sequence). V lost 8 bases, J lost 2 bases, and 15 bases lay in between. This CDR3 reads CASAPGGQNYGYTF. The CDR3 DNA reads TGTGCCAGCGCCCCGGGCGGACAGAACTATGGCTACACCTTC.

The rearrangement uses TRBV5-4 and TRBJ2-7, with TRBD2 identical over 9 bases. The CDR3 has 15 residues. Germline assignment: CDR1 SGHNT and CDR2 YYREEE (reference sequence). With V trimmed by 4 bases and J by 0 bases, 5 bases remained unmatched. Written as DNA, the CDR3 is TGTGCCAGCAGCCCCAGCGGGAGGTCCTCCTACGAGCAGTACTTC. Protein: CASSPSGRSSYEQYF.

There are a few counts of this clone. The chain carries TRBV5-1 and TRBJ2-5; tentatively, D is TRBD1 or TRBD2 (5 bases each). The CDR3 has 15 residues. Germline V gives CDR1 SGHRS, CDR2 YFSETQ. V was trimmed by 0 bases and J by 2 bases, leaving 11 bases between them. As DNA, the CDR3 is TGCGCCAGCAGCTTGGCCAGTGGGACGCAAGAGACCCAGTACTTC. Encoded protein: CASSLASGTQETQYF.

A remark on this clone: A read error is possible here, since a much larger clone lies one base away. The chain recombines TRBV7-6 with TRBJ1-2; D ambiguous. This CDR3 is 16 amino acids long. Germline lookup yields CDR1 SGHVS and CDR2 FNYEAQ. CDR3 sequence reads: CASSLTTGRKGYGYTF. The CDR3, as DNA: TGCGCCAGCAGCTTGACTACGGGCCGGAAGGGTTATGGCTACACCTTC.